This T cell receptor (beta chain) originates from a study of STAT3 mutations in large granular lymphocyte leukemia. Study-wide results and caveats: A small but highly pathogenic clone may have been missed. Every T-cell large granular lymphocyte leukemia patient had at least one immunodominant TCR beta clonotype. Some patients had dominant TCR clones larger than their STAT3 mutant burden.

Profiled with immunoSEQ multiplex PCR; TCRdb holds only in-frame clones, not every one. The table lists about 3,100 clones, about two thirds of them singletons, with 15% to 20% in the top ten. Comments on this clone: Its target is unknown.

CDR1 MNHNY and CDR2 SVGAGI come from the germline V gene (reference sequence). The J segment lost 5 bases and the V segment lost 5 bases, leaving 12 bases of the junction unmatched. This CDR3 has 16 residues. The gene calls are TRBV6-6 and TRBJ2-7; 10 bases are shared with TRBD1. Source material: peripheral blood mononuclear cells. The TCR was taken from a woman between 40 and 50 years old with T-cell large granular lymphocyte leukemia. Some clones in this sample may be carry-over from other donors' samples. CDR3 bases: TGTGCCAGCAGTAACCCCGGGACAGGGGAAATTCACGAGCAGTACTTC. As protein: CASSNPGTGEIHEQYF.